These 19 T cell receptor beta chains came from one sample sequenced in a study of siplizumab effects on memory and regulatory T cells. Libraries were prepared by immunoSEQ multiplex PCR; TCRdb keeps only in-frame clonotypes and omits some of them. In the table there are around 110,000 clones, about 95% of which are singletons. Specimen: non-Treg CD4+ T cells sorted from blood. These TCRs come from a human donor in good health.

The chain employs TRBV15 and TRBJ1-2; D may be TRBD1 (6 bases). V shed 0 bases and J shed 0 bases, with 14 bases lying between them. CDR1 is LNHNV, CDR2 YYDKDF, per germline (reference sequence). This CDR3 is built from 17 residues. The DNA for the CDR3 is TGTGCCACCAGCAGAGATCTTTTTGGGGGCACTAACTATGGCTACACCTTC. It specifies CATSRDLFGGTNYGYTF.

The rearrangement links TRBV4-1 to TRBJ1-1; 7 nucleotides align to TRBD1. The CDR3 loop spans 18 amino acids. V lost 0 bases to trimming and J lost 0 bases; unmatched junction nucleotides: 10. Germline V gives CDR1 MGHRA, CDR2 YSYEKL. CDR3 sequence reads: CASSQDSGGGALNTEAFF. CDR3 nucleotide sequence: TGCGCCAGCAGCCAAGATAGCGGAGGGGGCGCATTGAACACTGAAGCTTTCTTT.

This clone was found once. The J gene is TRBJ1-6, the V gene TRBV2, with D maybe TRBD1 (5 bases). The germline V gene encodes CDR1 SNHLY and CDR2 FYNNEI. There are 15 residues in the CDR3. V dropped 2 bases and J dropped 5 bases, with 10 bases sitting between them. The CDR3 coding sequence is TGTGCCAGCAGTGAAAAAACAGGCCATAATTCACCCCTCCACTTT. This encodes CASSEKTGHNSPLHF.

About this clone: One end of the junction is discordant with germline, which a read error may explain. The chain employs TRBV27 and TRBJ2-5; either TRBD1 or TRBD2 may supply D (5 bases each). The CDR3 has 14 residues. CDR1 and CDR2 (germline): MNHEY, SMNVEV (reference sequence). CDR3 protein: CASSLSHREGTHYF. The CDR3 DNA follows: TGTGCCAGCAGTCTATCGCATCGGGAAGGGACCCATTACTTC.

The chain combines TRBV5-5 with TRBJ2-7; D is unclear. V was pared by 4 bases and J by 5 bases, with 19 bases between. The germline gives CDR1 SGHKS, CDR2 YYEKEE (reference sequence). The CDR3 consists of 15 residues. Written as DNA, the CDR3 is TGTGCCAGCAGCCAGTCCTACAGCTTCCTGAACGAGCAGTACTTC. Amino acid sequence: CASSQSYSFLNEQYF. Using reference TRBV5-5 and TRBJ2-7 for the parts outside the CDR3, the full variable domain is DAGVTQSPTHLIKTRGQQVTLRCSPISGHKSVSWYQQVLGQGPQFIFQYYEKEERGRGNFPDRFSARQFPNYSSELNVNALLLGDSALYLCASSQSYSFLNEQYFGPGTRLTVT.

The chain joins TRBV18 to TRBJ2-3, with a weak D call TRBD1 (6 bases). CDR3 size: 14 residues. The germline V gene encodes CDR1 KGHSH and CDR2 LQKENI. V dropped 4 bases and J dropped 4 bases, with 12 bases sitting between them. CDR3 bases: TGTGCCAGCTCACAAGAAGCAGGGGCAGATACGCAGTATTTT. Amino acids: CASSQEAGADTQYF.

The chain recombines TRBV11-2 with TRBJ1-1; perhaps TRBD1 as D (5 bases). The CDR3 sequence is 18 residues long. With 6 bases removed from V and 2 bases from J, the gap between germline ends came to 25 bases. Germline CDR1 is SGHAT and CDR2 is FQNNGV. For the CDR3, the DNA is TGTGCCAGCAGTCGAATCTACCGAGGGGAGACGGCTAACACTGAAGCTTTCTTT. Translated, it gives CASSRIYRGETANTEAFF. Full variable domain (remainder filled in from reference TRBV11-2 and TRBJ1-1): EAGVAQSPRYKIIEKRQSVAFWCNPISGHATLYWYQQILGQGPKLLIQFQNNGVVDDSQLPKDRFSAERLKGVDSTLKIQPAKLEDSAVYLCASSRIYRGETANTEAFFGQGTRLTVV.

The chain has TRBV6-5 and TRBJ1-5, with D perhaps matching TRBD1 (6 bases). Deletions cut 6 bases from V and 0 bases from J, with 12 bases between. Germline assignment: CDR1 MNHEY and CDR2 SVGAGI. The CDR3 is 15 residues long. The CDR3 sequence: CASSNRDFSNQPQHF. In nucleotides, the CDR3 is TGTGCCAGCAGCAACAGGGATTTTAGCAATCAGCCCCAGCATTTT.

The V call is TRBV6-1, the J call TRBJ2-2; TRBD1 is a possible D gene (6 bases). CDR1 is MNHNS and CDR2 is SASEGT in the germline V gene. Trimming took 6 bases from V and 5 from J, leaving 16 bases between them. The CDR3 sequence is 15 residues long. The CDR3 protein is CASRETGPGTGELFF. The CDR3 nucleotides read TGTGCCAGCAGAGAGACAGGTCCTGGAACCGGGGAGCTGTTTTTT.

The J gene is TRBJ1-4, the V gene TRBV2; D is perhaps TRBD1 (6 bases). V was shortened by 3 bases and J by 5 bases, with 10 bases between the two germline ends. The CDR3 runs 14 residues. CDR1 and CDR2 from the germline V gene are SNHLY and FYNNEI. CDR3 DNA: TGTGCCAGCAGTGACAGGGGTGGCAATGAAAAACTGTTTTTT. Its translation is CASSDRGGNEKLFF.

The gene calls are TRBV6-1 and TRBJ2-3; D gene uncertain. Trimming left V 6 bases short and J 2 bases short, with 3 bases between. The CDR3 is made up of 11 amino acids. Germline V CDR1 and CDR2: MNHNS, SASEGT. The CDR3 reads CASSVTDTQYF. The CDR3 coding sequence is TGTGCCAGCAGCGTCACAGATACGCAGTATTTT.

The CDR3 loop is CASSLGRGSQPQHF. CDR3 DNA: TGTGCCAGTAGTCTAGGACGAGGAAGTCAGCCCCAGCATTTT. This chain uses TRBV19 with TRBJ1-5, with D uncertain. The CDR3 has 14 amino acids. The V end lost 5 bases, the J end lost 6 bases, and 14 bases lay between the germline ends. CDR1 and CDR2 from the germline V gene are LNHDA and SQIVND (reference sequence).

V usage is TRBV6-6 and J usage is TRBJ1-6; D perhaps matches TRBD1 (6 bases). The V end lost 7 bases, the J end lost 4 bases, and 11 bases lay between the germline ends. Germline V gene sequence: CDR1 MNHNY, CDR2 SVGAGI (reference sequence). The CDR3 covers 14 residues. The CDR3: CASINGQYNSPLHF. DNA for the CDR3: TGTGCCAGCATTAACGGACAGTATAATTCACCCCTCCACTTT.

The J gene is TRBJ2-5, the V gene TRBV6-1; D gene unclear. Trimming removed 8 bases from V and 4 bases from J, with 17 bases in between. The CDR3 contains 14 residues. Germline CDR1 MNHNS, CDR2 SASEGT. Here the CDR3 DNA reads TGTGCCAGCTATAACCAGGATGGACGAGAGACCCAGTACTTC. The encoded protein is CASYNQDGRETQYF.

The chain combines TRBV25-1 with TRBJ1-4; no firm D call. Germline V lookup: CDR1 MGHDK, CDR2 SYGVNS. Trimming took off 6 bases at V and 5 bases at J, with 4 bases between the two ends. The CDR3 is made up of 11 amino acids. CDR3 sequence (DNA): TGTGCCAGCAGCGTAAATGAAAAACTGTTTTTT. Its translation: CASSVNEKLFF.

This chain uses TRBV27 with TRBJ2-1, with TRBD1 matching 8 bases. CDR1 and CDR2 from the germline V gene are MNHEY and SMNVEV (reference sequence). V lost 7 bases and J lost 9; bases outside the gene matches: 11. This CDR3 has 14 residues. CDR3 DNA sequence: TGTGCCAGCACATTGCAGGGGGCTGACCGTGAGCAGTTCTTC. As protein: CASTLQGADREQFF.

This chain connects TRBV29-1 to TRBJ1-2, with a weak D call TRBD1 (6 bases). The CDR3 spans 14 residues. Germline V gene lookup returns CDR1 SQVTM and CDR2 ANQGSEA. The germline V and J ends were trimmed by 4 bases and 0 bases, with 12 bases remaining between them. The CDR3, as DNA: TGCAGCGTTGCACAGGGTAGGACTAACTATGGCTACACCTTC. Its protein is CSVAQGRTNYGYTF. Based on the CDR3 plus reference TRBV29-1 and TRBJ1-2, the full variable domain is SAVISQKPSRDICQRGTSLTIQCQVDSQVTMMFWYRQQPGQSLTLIATANQGSEATYESGFVIDKFPISRPNLTFSTLTVSNMSPEDSSIYLCSVAQGRTNYGYTFGSGTRLTVV.

The chain uses TRBV7-2 and TRBJ2-5; 9 bases align to TRBD2. V lost 6 bases and J lost 3; bases outside the gene matches: 5. The CDR3 contains 14 residues. CDR1 is SGHTA, CDR2 FQGNSA, per germline. CDR3 protein: CASSGGGVKETQYF. In DNA form, the CDR3 reads TGTGCCAGCAGTGGCGGGGGGGTAAAAGAGACCCAGTACTTC.

This chain connects TRBV6-1 to TRBJ2-6; D unclear. The CDR3 spans 15 residues. The V end lost 6 bases, the J end lost 2 bases, and 11 bases lay between the germline ends. The germline gives CDR1 MNHNS, CDR2 SASEGT. The CDR3 protein is CASSPGRAGANVLTF. In DNA, the CDR3 is TGTGCCAGCAGCCCCGGAAGAGCTGGGGCCAACGTCCTGACTTTC.